The 6 T cell receptor beta chains listed next were all sequenced from one sample in a study of cytomegalovirus exposure and HLA in healthy donors. In the PCR, 60 Vbeta and 13 Jbeta primers were used. The assay was immunoSEQ multiplex PCR, and TCRdb's table has in-frame clones only and misses some. This table holds around 150,000 clones, 70% to 90% found once. The sample was PBMCs. These receptors all stem from a woman younger than 45 in good health and CMV-seronegative.

This clone occurred once. V and J are TRBV25-1 and TRBJ1-5, with a possible D match to TRBD1 (5 bases). Germline loops: CDR1 MGHDK, CDR2 SYGVNS. V lost 1 base, J lost 6 bases, and 10 bases lay in between. This CDR3 is 14 amino acids long. Here the CDR3 reads CASSESGGGQPQHF. In DNA form, the CDR3 reads TGTGCCAGCAGTGAATCTGGGGGGGGTCAGCCCCAGCATTTT.

This rearrangement joins TRBV5-1 to TRBJ1-5; 8 bases map to TRBD1. Germline values: CDR1 SGHRS, CDR2 YFSETQ. This CDR3 spans 15 amino acids. Trimming cost V 3 bases and J 4 bases; bases outside gene matches: 6. This CDR3 reads CASSWSTGANQPQHF. The CDR3 coding sequence is TGCGCCAGCAGCTGGTCGACAGGGGCAAATCAGCCCCAGCATTTT.

This chain uses TRBV4-1 with TRBJ2-3; 8 bases align to TRBD1. The V gene end was trimmed by 0 bases and the J gene end by 5 bases; junction bases not matched to a gene: 13. The germline CDR1 and CDR2 sequences are MGHRA and YSYEKL. This CDR3 region has 18 residues. The CDR3 DNA reads TGCGCCAGCAGCCAAGAGGGTATGCAGAACAGGGGGATAGATACGCAGTATTTT. Encoded protein: CASSQEGMQNRGIDTQYF.

CDR3 amino acids: CASSLYLDTQYF. The CDR3 DNA reads TGTGCCAGCAGCTTGTATTTGGATACGCAGTATTTT. The V call is TRBV5-8, the J call TRBJ2-3, with D uncertain. V dropped 1 base and J dropped 6 bases, with 6 bases sitting between them. Germline loops: CDR1 SGHTS, CDR2 YDEGEE. The CDR3 is made up of 12 amino acids.

This rearrangement joins TRBV6-5 to TRBJ2-5, with D possibly being TRBD2 (6 bases). CDR1 MNHEY and CDR2 SVGAGI come from the germline V gene. V shed 6 bases and J shed 7 bases, with 21 bases lying between them. CDR3 length equals 15 residues. CDR3 nucleotide sequence: TGTGCCAGCAGACCCGAGGGGCGCGGGACGGGGACCCAGTACTTC. As protein: CASRPEGRGTGTQYF.

V usage is TRBV13 and J usage is TRBJ2-5; D perhaps matches TRBD1 (5 bases). The germline V gene has CDR1 PRHDT and CDR2 FYEKMQ (reference sequence). The CDR3 is 17 amino acids. Trimming stripped 1 base from V and 8 bases from J, with 23 bases between. The CDR3 spells CASSLEGWGTPRETQYF. Here the CDR3 DNA reads TGTGCCAGCAGCTTAGAGGGGTGGGGCACTCCAAGAGAAACCCAGTACTTC.